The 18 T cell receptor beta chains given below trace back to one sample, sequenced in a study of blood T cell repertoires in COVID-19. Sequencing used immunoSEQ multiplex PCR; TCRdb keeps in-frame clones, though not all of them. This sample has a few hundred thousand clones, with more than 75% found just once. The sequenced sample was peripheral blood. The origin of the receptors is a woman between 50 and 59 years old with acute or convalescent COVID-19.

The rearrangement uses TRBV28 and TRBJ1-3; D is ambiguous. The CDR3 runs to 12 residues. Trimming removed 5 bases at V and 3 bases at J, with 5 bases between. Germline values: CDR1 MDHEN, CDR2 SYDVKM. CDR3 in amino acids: CASSQIGNTIYF. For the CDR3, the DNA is TGTGCCAGCAGTCAAATTGGAAACACCATATATTTT.

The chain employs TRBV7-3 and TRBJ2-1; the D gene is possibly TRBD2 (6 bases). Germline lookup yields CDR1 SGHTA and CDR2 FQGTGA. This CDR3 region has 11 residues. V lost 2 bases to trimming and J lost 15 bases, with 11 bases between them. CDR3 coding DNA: TGTGCCAGCAGCTTACGGGAGCGACTGTTCTTC. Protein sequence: CASSLRERLFF.

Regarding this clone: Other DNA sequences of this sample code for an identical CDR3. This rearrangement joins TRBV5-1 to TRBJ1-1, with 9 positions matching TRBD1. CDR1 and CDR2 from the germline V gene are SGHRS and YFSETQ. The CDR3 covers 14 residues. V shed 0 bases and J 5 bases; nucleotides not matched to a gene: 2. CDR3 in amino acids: CASSLGQGGTEAFF. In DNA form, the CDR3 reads TGCGCCAGCAGCTTGGGACAGGGGGGAACTGAAGCTTTCTTT.

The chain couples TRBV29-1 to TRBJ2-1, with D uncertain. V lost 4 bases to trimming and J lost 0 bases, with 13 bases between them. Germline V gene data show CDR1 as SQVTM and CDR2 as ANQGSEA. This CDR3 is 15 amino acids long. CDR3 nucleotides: TGCAGCGTTGGGCCCAGGCTCAGCTCCTACAATGAGCAGTTCTTC. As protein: CSVGPRLSSYNEQFF.

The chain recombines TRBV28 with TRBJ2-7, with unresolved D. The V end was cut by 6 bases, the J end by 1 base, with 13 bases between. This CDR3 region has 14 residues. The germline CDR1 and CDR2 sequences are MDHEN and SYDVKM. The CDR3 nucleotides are TGTGCCAGCAGCGCCCGTAGCCGGTCCTACGAGCAGTACTTC. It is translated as CASSARSRSYEQYF.

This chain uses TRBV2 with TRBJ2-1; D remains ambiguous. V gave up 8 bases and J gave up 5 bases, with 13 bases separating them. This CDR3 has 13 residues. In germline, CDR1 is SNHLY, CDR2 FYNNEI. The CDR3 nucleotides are TGTGCCAGCGATAGACTCGTTGACAATGAGCAGTTCTTC. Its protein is CASDRLVDNEQFF.

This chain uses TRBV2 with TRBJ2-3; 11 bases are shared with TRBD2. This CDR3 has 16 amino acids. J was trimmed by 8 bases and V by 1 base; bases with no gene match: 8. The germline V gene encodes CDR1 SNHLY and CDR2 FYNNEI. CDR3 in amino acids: CASSEVAGGPGATQYF. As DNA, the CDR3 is TGTGCCAGCAGTGAAGTAGCGGGAGGGCCTGGAGCTACGCAGTATTTT.

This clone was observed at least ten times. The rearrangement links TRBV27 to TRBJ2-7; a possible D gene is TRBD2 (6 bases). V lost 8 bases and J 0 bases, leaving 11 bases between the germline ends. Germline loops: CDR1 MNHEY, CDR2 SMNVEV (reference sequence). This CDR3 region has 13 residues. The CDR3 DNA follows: TGTGCCAGCGGGGACTTGAGCTCCTACGAGCAGTACTTC. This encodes CASGDLSSYEQYF.

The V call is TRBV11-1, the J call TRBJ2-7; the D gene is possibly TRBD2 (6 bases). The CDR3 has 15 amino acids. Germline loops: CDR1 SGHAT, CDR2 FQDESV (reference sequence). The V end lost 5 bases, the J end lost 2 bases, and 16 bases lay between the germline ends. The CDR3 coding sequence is TGTGCCAGCAGCGCGTCCGGGACGGGAGCCTACGAGCAGTACTTC. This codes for CASSASGTGAYEQYF.

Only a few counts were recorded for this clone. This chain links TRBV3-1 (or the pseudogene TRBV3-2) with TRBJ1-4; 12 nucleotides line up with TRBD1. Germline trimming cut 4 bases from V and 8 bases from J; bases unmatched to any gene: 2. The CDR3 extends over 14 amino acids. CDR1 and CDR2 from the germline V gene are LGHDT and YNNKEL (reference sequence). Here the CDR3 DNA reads TGTGCCAGCAGCCGTGGGACAGGGGGCGAAAAACTGTTTTTT. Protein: CASSRGTGGEKLFF.

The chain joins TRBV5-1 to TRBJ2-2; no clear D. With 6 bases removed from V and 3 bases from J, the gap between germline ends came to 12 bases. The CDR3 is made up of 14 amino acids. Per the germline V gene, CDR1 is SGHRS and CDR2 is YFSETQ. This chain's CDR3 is CASTRQEDTGELFF. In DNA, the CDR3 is TGCGCCAGCACCCGTCAAGAGGACACCGGGGAGCTGTTTTTT.

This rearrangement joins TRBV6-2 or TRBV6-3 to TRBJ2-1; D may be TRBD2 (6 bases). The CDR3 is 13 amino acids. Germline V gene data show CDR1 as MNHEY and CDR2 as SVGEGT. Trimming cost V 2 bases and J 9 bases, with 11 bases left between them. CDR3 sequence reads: CASSYARGSEQFF. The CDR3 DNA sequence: TGTGCCAGCAGTTACGCACGGGGGTCTGAGCAGTTCTTC.

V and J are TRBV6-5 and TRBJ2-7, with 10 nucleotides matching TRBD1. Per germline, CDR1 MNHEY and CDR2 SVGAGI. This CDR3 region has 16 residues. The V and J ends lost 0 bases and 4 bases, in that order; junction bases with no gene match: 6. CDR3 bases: TGTGCCAGCAGTTACTCGAAGACAGGGGGCATGTACGAGCAGTACTTC. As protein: CASSYSKTGGMYEQYF.

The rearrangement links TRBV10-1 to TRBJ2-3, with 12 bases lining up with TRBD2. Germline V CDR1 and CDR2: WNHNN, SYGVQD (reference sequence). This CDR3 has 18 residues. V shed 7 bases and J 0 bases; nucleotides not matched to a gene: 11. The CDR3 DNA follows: TGCGCCAGCAAGGTTCTACCGGGACTAGCGGGCAGCACAGATACGCAGTATTTT. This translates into CASKVLPGLAGSTDTQYF.

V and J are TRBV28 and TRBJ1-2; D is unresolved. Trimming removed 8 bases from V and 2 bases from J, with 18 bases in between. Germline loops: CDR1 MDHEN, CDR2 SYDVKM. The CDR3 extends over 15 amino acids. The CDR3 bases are TGTGCCAGCTATGTACACAGCCCACAGAACTATGGCTACACCTTC. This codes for CASYVHSPQNYGYTF.

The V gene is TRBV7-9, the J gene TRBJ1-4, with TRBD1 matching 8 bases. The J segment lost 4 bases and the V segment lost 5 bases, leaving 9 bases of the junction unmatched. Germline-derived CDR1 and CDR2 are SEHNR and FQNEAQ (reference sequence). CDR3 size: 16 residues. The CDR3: CASSTGQGGRNEKLFF. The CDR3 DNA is TGTGCCAGCAGCACAGGACAGGGAGGTCGTAATGAAAAACTGTTTTTT.

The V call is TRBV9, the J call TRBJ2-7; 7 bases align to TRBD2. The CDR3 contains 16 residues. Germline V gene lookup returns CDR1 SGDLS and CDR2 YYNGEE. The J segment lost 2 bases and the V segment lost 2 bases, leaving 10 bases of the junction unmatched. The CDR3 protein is CASSVSTGGRAYEQYF. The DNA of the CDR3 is TGTGCCAGCAGCGTCTCCACGGGCGGGAGAGCCTACGAGCAGTACTTC.

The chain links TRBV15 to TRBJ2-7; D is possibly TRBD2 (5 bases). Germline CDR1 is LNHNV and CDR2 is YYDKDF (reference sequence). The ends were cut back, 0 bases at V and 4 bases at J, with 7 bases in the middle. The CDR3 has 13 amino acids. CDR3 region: CATSRDTGYEQYF. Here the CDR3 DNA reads TGTGCCACCAGCAGAGATACGGGGTACGAGCAGTACTTC.